The 2 T cell receptor beta chains below come from one sample, sequenced in a study of blood T cell repertoires in COVID-19 (dated by TCRdb to the early 2020s). Library preparation employed the immunoSEQ multiplex PCR assay. TCRdb took this table from immuneACCESS and kept in-frame rearrangements with V and J called. Such tables lack part of the clones; where checked against another copy, unresolved V genes explain under half of the gap, and the rest is unexplained. The sample table shows some 350,000 clones, and about nine tenths are seen once. The top ten hold roughly 6.3% of the sample. Sequencing used peripheral blood. The source is a woman aged 45-65 years with COVID-19, enrolled during active disease.

J is TRBJ1-6 and V is TRBV30; D not certain. The CDR3 totals 12 residues. CDR1 GTSNPN and CDR2 SVGIG come from the germline V gene (reference sequence). V was shortened by 2 bases and J by 7 bases, with 6 bases between the two germline ends. This CDR3 is CAWSPSNSPLHF. For the CDR3, the DNA is TGTGCCTGGAGTCCCTCGAATTCACCCCTCCACTTT.

The chain joins TRBV5-6 to TRBJ1-2; weak D call: TRBD1 (5 bases). This CDR3 is 15 amino acids long. V was clipped by 3 bases and J by 0 bases, with 12 bases between them. The germline V gene encodes CDR1 SGHDT and CDR2 YYEEEE. The CDR3 protein is CASSYTGDANYGYTF. The CDR3 DNA follows: TGTGCCAGCAGCTACACAGGCGACGCTAACTATGGCTACACCTTC.